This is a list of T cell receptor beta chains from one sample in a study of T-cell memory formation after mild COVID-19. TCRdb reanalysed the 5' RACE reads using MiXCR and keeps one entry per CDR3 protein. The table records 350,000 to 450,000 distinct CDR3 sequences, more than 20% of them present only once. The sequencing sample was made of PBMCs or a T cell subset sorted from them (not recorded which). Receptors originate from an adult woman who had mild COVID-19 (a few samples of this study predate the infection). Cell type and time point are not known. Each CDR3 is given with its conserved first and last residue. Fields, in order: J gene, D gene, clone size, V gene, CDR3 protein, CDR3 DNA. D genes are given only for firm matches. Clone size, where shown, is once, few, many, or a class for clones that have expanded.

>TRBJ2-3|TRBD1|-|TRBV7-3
CASSPGTGEPDTQYF
TGTGCCAGCAGTCCCGGGACAGGGGAGCCAGATACGCAGTATTTT
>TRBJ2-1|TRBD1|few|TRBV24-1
CATRDRENNEQFF
TGTGCCACCAGGGACAGGGAAAACAATGAGCAGTTCTTC
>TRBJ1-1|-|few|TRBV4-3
CASSQDMGNTEAFF
TGCGCCAGCAGCCAAGATATGGGGAACACTGAAGCTTTCTTT
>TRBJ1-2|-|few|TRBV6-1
CASSLGRGRNYGYTF
TGTGCCAGCAGCCTGGGGCGGGGTCGAAACTATGGCTACACCTTC
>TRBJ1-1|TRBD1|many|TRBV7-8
CASSLRQGEAFF
TGTGCCAGCAGCCTCCGACAGGGGGAAGCTTTCTTT
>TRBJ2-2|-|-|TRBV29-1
CSVLKGDTGELFF
TGCAGCGTTCTCAAGGGGGACACCGGGGAGCTGTTTTTT
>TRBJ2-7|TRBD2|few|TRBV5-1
CASSQTSGDYEQYF
TGCGCCAGCAGCCAGACTAGCGGGGACTACGAGCAGTACTTC
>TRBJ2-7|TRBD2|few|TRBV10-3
CAISGEAGVTYEQYF
TGTGCCATCAGCGGTGAGGCGGGAGTAACATACGAGCAGTACTTC
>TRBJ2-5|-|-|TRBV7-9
CASSLAGPSETQYF
TGTGCCAGCAGCTTAGCCGGGCCGTCGGAGACCCAGTACTTC
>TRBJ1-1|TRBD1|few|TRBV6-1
CASRWTGQNTEAFF
TGTGCCAGCCGCTGGACAGGACAGAACACTGAAGCTTTCTTT
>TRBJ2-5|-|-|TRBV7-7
CASSLGPIGQETQYF
TGTGCCAGCAGCTTAGGGCCCATAGGGCAAGAGACCCAGTACTTC
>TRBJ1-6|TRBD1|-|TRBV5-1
CASRRTGTDNSPLHF
TGCGCCAGCAGGCGGACAGGGACTGATAATTCACCCCTCCACTTT
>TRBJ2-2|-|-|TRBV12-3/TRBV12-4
CASSPGRSNTGELFF
TGTGCCAGCAGCCCCGGACGGAGTAACACCGGGGAGCTGTTTTTT
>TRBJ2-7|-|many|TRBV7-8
CASSLPNYEQYF
TGTGCCAGCAGCTTACCCAACTACGAGCAGTACTTC
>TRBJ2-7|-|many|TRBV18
CASPRFDRDPYEQYF
TGTGCCAGCCCGCGGTTCGACAGAGATCCTTACGAGCAGTACTTC
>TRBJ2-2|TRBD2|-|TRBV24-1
CATSDTLAGEAGELFF
TGTGCCACCAGTGACACACTAGCGGGAGAAGCCGGGGAGCTGTTTTTT
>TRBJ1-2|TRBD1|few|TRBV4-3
CASSQDVQGALRYTF
TGCGCCAGCAGCCAAGATGTGCAGGGGGCCCTACGCTACACCTTC
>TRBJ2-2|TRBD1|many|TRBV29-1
CSVVTGFNTGELFF
TGCAGCGTTGTGACAGGGTTTAACACCGGGGAGCTGTTTTTT
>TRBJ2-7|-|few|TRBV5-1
CASSPGQLHYEQYF
TGCGCCAGCAGCCCCGGACAGCTTCACTACGAGCAGTACTTC
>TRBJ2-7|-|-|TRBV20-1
CSAPRDPLEEQYF
TGCAGTGCCCCCCGGGATCCATTAGAAGAGCAGTACTTC
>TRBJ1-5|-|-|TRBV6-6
CASTEGDQPQHF
TGTGCCAGCACCGAGGGGGATCAGCCCCAGCATTTT
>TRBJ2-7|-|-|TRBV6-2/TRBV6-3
CASSYTDLRTDSSSYEQYF
TGTGCCAGCAGTTACACAGACCTGAGGACGGATTCCAGCTCCTACGAGCAGTACTTC
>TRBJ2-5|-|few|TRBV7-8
CASSPPIWGQQETQYF
TGTGCCAGCAGCCCCCCCATCTGGGGTCAACAAGAGACCCAGTACTTC
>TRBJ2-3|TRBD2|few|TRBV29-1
CSVEGMTSGSLAFTDTQYF
TGCAGCGTTGAAGGAATGACTAGCGGGAGTCTCGCGTTCACAGATACGCAGTATTTT
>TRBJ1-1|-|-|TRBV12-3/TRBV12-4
CASSLRLGTNTEAFF
TGTGCCAGCAGTTTACGGCTCGGGACGAACACTGAAGCTTTCTTT
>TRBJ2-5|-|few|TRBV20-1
CSARMGPRYQETQYF
TGCAGTGCTAGGATGGGGCCCAGATACCAAGAGACCCAGTACTTC
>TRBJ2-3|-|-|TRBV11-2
CASSLDGLTDTQYF
TGTGCCAGCAGCTTAGATGGCCTCACAGATACGCAGTATTTT
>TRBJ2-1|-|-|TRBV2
CASSRFRNEQFF
TGTGCCAGCAGCCGATTTAGAAATGAGCAGTTCTTC
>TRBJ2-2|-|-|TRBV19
CASSMMGGWNTGELFF
TGTGCCAGTAGTATGATGGGGGGCTGGAACACCGGGGAGCTGTTTTTT
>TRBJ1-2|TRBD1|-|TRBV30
CAWSAGRGQDNYGYTF
TGTGCCTGGAGTGCCGGTCGGGGACAGGATAACTATGGCTACACCTTC
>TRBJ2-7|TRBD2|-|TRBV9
CASSPRLAGGYYEQYF
TGTGCCAGCAGCCCTAGACTAGCGGGAGGATACTACGAGCAGTACTTC
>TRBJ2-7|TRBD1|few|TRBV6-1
CALFPGDRDSYEQYF
TGTGCGTTATTTCCCGGCGACAGGGACAGCTACGAGCAGTACTTC
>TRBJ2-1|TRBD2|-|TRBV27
CASSPPIAGVVSEQFF
TGTGCCAGCAGTCCCCCCATAGCGGGAGTAGTTAGTGAGCAGTTCTTC
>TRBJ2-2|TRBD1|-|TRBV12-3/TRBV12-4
CASSFGQGASGELFF
TGTGCCAGCAGTTTCGGGCAGGGGGCGTCCGGGGAGCTGTTTTTT
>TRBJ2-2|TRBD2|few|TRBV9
CASSSRRLAAITGELFF
TGTGCCAGCAGCTCGAGAAGGCTAGCGGCAATAACCGGGGAGCTGTTTTTT
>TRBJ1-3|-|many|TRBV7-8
CASSLALGAYGNTIYF
TGTGCCAGCAGCTTAGCGTTGGGGGCGTATGGAAACACCATATATTTT